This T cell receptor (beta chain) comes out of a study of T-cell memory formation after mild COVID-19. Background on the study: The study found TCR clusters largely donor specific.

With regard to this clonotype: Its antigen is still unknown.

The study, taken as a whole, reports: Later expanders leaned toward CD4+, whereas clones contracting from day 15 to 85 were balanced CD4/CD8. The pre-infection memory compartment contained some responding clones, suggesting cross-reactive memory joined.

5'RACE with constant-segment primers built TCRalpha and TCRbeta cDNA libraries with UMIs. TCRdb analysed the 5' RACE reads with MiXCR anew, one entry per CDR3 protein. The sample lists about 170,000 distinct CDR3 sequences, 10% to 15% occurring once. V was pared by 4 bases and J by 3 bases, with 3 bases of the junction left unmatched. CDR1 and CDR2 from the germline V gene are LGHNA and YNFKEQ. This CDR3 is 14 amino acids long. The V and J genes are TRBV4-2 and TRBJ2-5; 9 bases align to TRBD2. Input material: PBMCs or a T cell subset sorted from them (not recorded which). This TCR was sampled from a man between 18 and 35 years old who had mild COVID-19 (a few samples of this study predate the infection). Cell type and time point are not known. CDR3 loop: CASSPKRGEETQYF. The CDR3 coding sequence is TGTGCCAGCAGCCCAAAGCGGGGGGAAGAGACCCAGTACTTC.